A single sample gave rise to the 27 T cell receptor beta chains below, sequenced in a study of cytomegalovirus exposure and HLA in healthy donors. Primers: 60 Vbeta forward and 13 Jbeta reverse. Sequencing was performed with immunoSEQ multiplex PCR; in TCRdb, only in-frame clones are kept and a portion is missing. Seen here are some 200,000 clones, roughly 79% observed once, and the top ten hold around 2%. The source material was PBMCs. These receptors came from a woman in her twenties or thirties in good health and CMV-seropositive.

V is TRBV6-1 and J is TRBJ2-1; D unresolved. This CDR3 comprises 15 residues. V was clipped by 8 bases and J by 1 base, with 15 bases between them. Germline loops: CDR1 MNHNS, CDR2 SASEGT. This CDR3 reads CASGKPSASYNEQFF. DNA of the CDR3: TGTGCCAGCGGAAAACCGAGCGCTTCCTACAATGAGCAGTTCTTC.

The V call is TRBV14, the J call TRBJ1-4, with TRBD1 matching over 8 bases. This CDR3 is built from 14 residues. CDR1 and CDR2 (germline): SGHDN, FVKESK. After removal of 4 bases from V and 7 bases from J, the junction contained 5 bases not matched to a gene. In DNA, the CDR3 is TGTGCCAGCAGCCTTTCGGACAGGGCTGAAAAACTGTTTTTT. It codes for CASSLSDRAEKLFF.

The chain has TRBV7-2 and TRBJ2-6, with unresolved D. Per germline, CDR1 SGHTA and CDR2 FQGNSA. This CDR3 has 16 residues. The ends were cut back, 2 bases at V and 0 bases at J, with 8 bases in the middle. The DNA for the CDR3 is TGTGCCAGCAGCTTAACCCAGGTCTCTGGGGCCAACGTCCTGACTTTC. Residues: CASSLTQVSGANVLTF.

The chain employs TRBV7-2 and TRBJ2-5, with TRBD1 identical over 7 bases. The CDR3 contains 15 residues. V lost 5 bases, J lost 1 base, and 7 bases stayed unmatched. The germline V gene has CDR1 SGHTA and CDR2 FQGNSA. CDR3 bases: TGTGCCAGCAGCCTACAGGGGCGGACCCAAGAGACCCAGTACTTC. Amino acid sequence: CASSLQGRTQETQYF.

The chain couples TRBV19 to TRBJ1-1; no clear D gene. Germline V gene data show CDR1 as LNHDA and CDR2 as SQIVND (reference sequence). This CDR3 is built from 14 residues. Trimming left V 7 bases short and J 9 bases short, with 21 bases between. CDR3 sequence reads: CASTMNRGRPQAFF. DNA of the CDR3: TGTGCCAGTACCATGAACAGAGGGCGGCCTCAAGCTTTCTTT.

The rearrangement uses TRBV30 and TRBJ2-1; perhaps TRBD2 as D (5 bases). V was clipped by 5 bases and J by 8 bases, with 10 bases between them. The CDR3 contains 11 residues. CDR1 GTSNPN and CDR2 SVGIG come from the germline V gene (reference sequence). In DNA form, the CDR3 reads TGTGCCTGGTCCCAGAGGGATGAGCAGTTCTTC. It yields the protein CAWSQRDEQFF.

The V gene is TRBV6-6, the J gene TRBJ1-5; D call uncertain. CDR1 is MNHNY, CDR2 SVGAGI, per germline (reference sequence). The V gene lost 2 bases and the J gene lost 6 bases, with 5 bases spanning the gap. This CDR3 contains 12 residues. CDR3: CASSYSPQPQHF. The CDR3 coding sequence is TGTGCCAGCAGTTACAGCCCTCAGCCCCAGCATTTT.

The chain uses TRBV7-2 and TRBJ1-4; 10 nucleotides align to TRBD1. The V and J ends lost 7 bases and 8 bases, in that order; junction bases with no gene match: 7. The CDR3 runs to 14 residues. Per germline, CDR1 SGHTA and CDR2 FQGNSA. For the CDR3, the DNA is TGTGCCAGCAAGGTCGGGACAGGGGAAGAAAAACTGTTTTTT. This encodes CASKVGTGEEKLFF.

CDR3 nucleotides: TGCGCCAGCAGCTTGGGAGGGAACTATGGCTACACCTTC. Its translation: CASSLGGNYGYTF. V usage is TRBV5-1 and J usage is TRBJ1-2, with D uncertain. Germline V gene data show CDR1 as SGHRS and CDR2 as YFSETQ. The length of the CDR3 is 13 residues. V was cut by 0 bases and J by 2 bases, with 5 bases left in between.

The chain uses TRBV9 and TRBJ1-2; 9 nucleotides agree with TRBD1. CDR3 length equals 15 residues. Germline trimming cut 4 bases from V and 4 bases from J; bases unmatched to any gene: 8. The germline gives CDR1 SGDLS, CDR2 YYNGEE. The CDR3 region has the DNA TGTGCCAGCAGCCCCTCAACAGGGGGCCCCTATGGCTACACCTTC. This codes for CASSPSTGGPYGYTF.

This rearrangement joins TRBV30 to TRBJ2-7; a weak D match, TRBD1 (5 bases). Germline-derived CDR1 and CDR2 are GTSNPN and SVGIG (reference sequence). There are 14 residues in the CDR3. Trimming took 0 bases from V and 4 from J, leaving 13 bases between them. CDR3 residues: CAWSVTTGAYEQYF. CDR3 DNA: TGTGCCTGGAGTGTAACCACAGGAGCATACGAGCAGTACTTC. Full variable domain (remainder filled in from reference TRBV30 and TRBJ2-7): SQTIHQWPATLVQPVGSPLSLECTVEGTSNPNLYWYRQAAGRGLQLLFYSVGIGQISSEVPQNLSASRPQDRQFILSSKKLLLSDSGFYLCAWSVTTGAYEQYFGPGTRLTVT.

The CDR3 nucleotides are TGTGCCTGGGACAGGAATAATGAAAAACTGTTTTTT. The encoded protein is CAWDRNNEKLFF. The gene calls are TRBV30 and TRBJ1-4, with a possible D match to TRBD1 (6 bases). The CDR3 has 12 amino acids. Per germline, CDR1 GTSNPN and CDR2 SVGIG (reference sequence). V lost 5 bases and J lost 4, with 8 bases in between.

This clone was detected only once. This chain connects TRBV7-2 to TRBJ1-2, with D perhaps TRBD1 (5 bases). V was shortened by 3 bases and J by 4 bases, with 12 bases between the two germline ends. Germline V CDR1 and CDR2: SGHTA, FQGNSA. The CDR3 consists of 14 residues. The CDR3 DNA is TGTGCCAGCAGCTTTGTCCAGGGAGGCTATGGCTACACCTTC. This gives the protein CASSFVQGGYGYTF.

This clone was counted a few times. The genes are TRBV4-2 and TRBJ2-5, with D possibly being TRBD2 (7 bases). This CDR3 spans 14 amino acids. Germline V gene sequence: CDR1 LGHNA, CDR2 YNFKEQ. V lost 0 bases and J 14 bases, leaving 19 bases between the germline ends. The CDR3 DNA is TGTGCCAGCAGCCAAGATAGGGGGGAGGGTCAAGCCTACTTC. It is translated as CASSQDRGEGQAYF.

The chain employs TRBV6-1 and TRBJ1-6; D ambiguous. Germline CDR1 and CDR2: MNHNS and SASEGT. This CDR3 region has 16 residues. V shed 2 bases and J shed 0 bases, with 8 bases lying between them. This CDR3 is CASSEYPSSYNSPLHF. CDR3 DNA sequence: TGTGCCAGCAGTGAATATCCGAGCTCCTATAATTCACCCCTCCACTTT.

This clone was seen just once. CDR3 amino acids: CASSPPGEGQPQHF. CDR3 nucleotides: TGTGCCAGCAGTCCACCAGGGGAAGGACAGCCCCAGCATTTT. The chain links TRBV6-6 to TRBJ1-5, with D perhaps TRBD1 (6 bases). CDR3 length: 14 amino acids. The V gene's germline CDR1 is MNHNY and CDR2 SVGAGI (reference sequence). Trimming pared 5 bases from V and 7 bases from J, leaving 15 bases between.

V gene TRBV5-4 combines with J gene TRBJ2-7; maybe TRBD2 (5 bases). CDR1 SGHNT and CDR2 YYREEE come from the germline V gene (reference sequence). V was cut by 1 base and J by 2 bases, with 13 bases left in between. The CDR3 spans 15 residues. The DNA of the CDR3 is TGTGCCAGCAGCTTGATTAGATCGGGGACCTACGAGCAGTACTTC. It yields the protein CASSLIRSGTYEQYF.

V and J are TRBV2 and TRBJ1-6; TRBD1 is a possible D gene (6 bases). Trimming removed 4 bases from V and 6 bases from J, with 10 bases in between. CDR3 length: 14 amino acids. The germline gives CDR1 SNHLY, CDR2 FYNNEI. The CDR3 reads CASSVDSFNSPLHF. CDR3 coding DNA: TGTGCCAGCAGTGTGGACAGCTTTAATTCACCCCTCCACTTT.

As DNA, the CDR3 is TGTGCCAGCAGCCTTAGCGGGACCTACGAGCAGTACTTC. Protein: CASSLSGTYEQYF. The chain combines TRBV14 with TRBJ2-7; the match to TRBD2 covers 8 bases. The V gene's germline CDR1 is SGHDN and CDR2 FVKESK. This CDR3 has 13 amino acids. The J segment lost 2 bases and the V segment lost 4 bases, leaving 1 base of the junction unmatched.

This clone was recorded only once. A read error may account for a junction end that differs from germline. This rearrangement joins TRBV28 to TRBJ2-7; D possibly corresponds to TRBD1 (8 bases). CDR1 and CDR2 (germline): MDHEN, SYDVKM. The CDR3 runs 12 residues. Written as DNA, the CDR3 is TGTGCCAGCAGTCCCCTACGGACAGGGAGGGTCTTC. It specifies CASSPLRTGRVF.

CDR3 nucleotides: TGTGCCAGCAGCGGAGGCGACCCTTGGACGAAGACCGAGCAGTTCTTC. Translation gives CASSGGDPWTKTEQFF. The chain uses TRBV7-9 and TRBJ2-1, with D perhaps matching TRBD2 (5 bases). CDR1 and CDR2 from the germline V gene are SEHNR and FQNEAQ (reference sequence). The CDR3 has 16 amino acids. V lost 5 bases and J 10 bases, leaving 24 bases between the germline ends. Full variable domain (rest looked up from reference TRBV7-9 and TRBJ2-1): DTGVSQNPRHKITKRGQNVTFRCDPISEHNRLYWYRQTLGQGPEFLTYFQNEAQLEKSRLLSDRFSAERPKGSFSTLEIQRTEQGDSAMYLCASSGGDPWTKTEQFFGPGTRLTVL.

The rearrangement joins TRBV13 to TRBJ2-7, with 7 nucleotides matching TRBD1. The CDR3 loop spans 15 amino acids. The V gene's germline CDR1 is PRHDT and CDR2 FYEKMQ (reference sequence). The ends lost 5 bases at V and 6 bases at J; junction bases unmatched: 13. The CDR3, as DNA: TGTGCCAGCAGCCGGTCACAGGGGACATCCAGCGAGCAGTACTTC. It translates to CASSRSQGTSSEQYF.

The V and J genes are TRBV11-2 and TRBJ2-1; 7 nucleotides align to TRBD1. The ends lost 4 bases at V and 7 bases at J; junction bases unmatched: 4. The CDR3 is 13 residues long. The germline CDR1 and CDR2 sequences are SGHAT and FQNNGV. CDR3 coding DNA: TGTGCCAGCAGCTCCGACAGGGAGAATGAGCAGTTCTTC. Protein sequence: CASSSDRENEQFF.

The chain has TRBV30 and TRBJ2-7, with 11 bases fitting TRBD1. The germline gives CDR1 GTSNPN, CDR2 SVGIG (reference sequence). The CDR3 loop spans 14 amino acids. V was clipped by 1 base and J by 3 bases; unmatched bases: 2. The CDR3 protein is CAWSAGTGGYEQYF. The CDR3, as DNA: TGTGCCTGGAGTGCCGGGACAGGGGGCTACGAGCAGTACTTC.

J is TRBJ1-1 and V is TRBV6-5; tentatively, D is TRBD1 (5 bases). Trimming took off 2 bases at V and 0 bases at J, with 13 bases between the two ends. This CDR3 has 16 residues. The germline CDR1 and CDR2 sequences are MNHEY and SVGAGI. The CDR3 DNA sequence: TGTGCCAGCAGTTACCTCCCGGGGGTCTTGAACACTGAAGCTTTCTTT. Translation gives CASSYLPGVLNTEAFF.

V and J are TRBV30 and TRBJ1-1; D unclear. The CDR3 is made up of 14 amino acids. V shed 4 bases and J shed 1 base, with 13 bases lying between them. CDR1 is GTSNPN and CDR2 is SVGIG in the germline V gene (reference sequence). The CDR3 loop is CAWKSASGNTEAFF. CDR3 sequence (DNA): TGTGCCTGGAAATCGGCAAGCGGGAACACTGAAGCTTTCTTT.

This clone occurred a few times. V and J are TRBV10-3 and TRBJ2-7; a weak D match, TRBD2 (7 bases). Looked up from germline, CDR1 is ENHRY and CDR2 is SYGVKD. The ends were cut back, 3 bases at V and 4 bases at J, with 10 bases in the middle. The CDR3 spans 13 residues. The CDR3 protein is CAISEGGVYEQYF. The CDR3 coding sequence is TGTGCCATCAGTGAAGGGGGGGTTTACGAGCAGTACTTC.